These 18 T cell receptor beta chains came from one sample sequenced in a study of blood T cell repertoires in COVID-19. TCRdb keeps only in-frame clones here, not all; method: immunoSEQ multiplex PCR. The table includes around 340,000 clones, roughly 90% detected once. Sequencing was performed on PBMCs or T cells enriched from blood (not recorded which). These receptors were taken from a young woman who had been exposed to COVID-19.

This chain joins TRBV29-1 and TRBJ2-5, with D unresolved. Per the germline V gene, CDR1 is SQVTM and CDR2 is ANQGSEA. This CDR3 contains 11 residues. V was clipped by 8 bases and J by 1 base, with 8 bases between them. The CDR3 loop is CSPTFQETQYF. The CDR3 bases are TGCAGCCCAACATTCCAAGAGACCCAGTACTTC.

To note about this clone: At one end, the junction sequence differs from germline, possibly due to a read error. This chain connects TRBV7-7 to TRBJ2-1; possible D gene TRBD2, 5 bases. Germline V gene lookup returns CDR1 SSHAT and CDR2 FNYEAQ (reference sequence). The CDR3 covers 17 residues. In DNA, the CDR3 is TGTGCTAGCAGCGCCTCAAGACATGGGAGCTCCTACAATGAGCAGTTCTTC. Translated: CASSASRHGSSYNEQFF.

A note on this clone: The same CDR3 also results from other DNA sequences found in this sample. The chain links TRBV9 to TRBJ2-5; 12 bases match TRBD2. The CDR3 has 17 residues. Per the germline V gene, CDR1 is SGDLS and CDR2 is YYNGEE. Unmatched junction bases numbered 8, after V lost 0 bases and J lost 5 bases. The CDR3 DNA reads as TGTGCCAGCAGCGTAGCCCTAGCGGGAGGGCCGGGGGAGACCCAGTACTTC. The encoded protein is CASSVALAGGPGETQYF.

This chain uses TRBV11-3 with TRBJ2-3, with 7 bases lining up with TRBD1. Germline V gene sequence: CDR1 SGHNT, CDR2 YENEEA. J was trimmed by 2 bases and V by 1 base; bases with no gene match: 6. The CDR3 contains 16 residues. The chain's CDR3 is CASSLALGTATDTQYF. CDR3 coding DNA: TGTGCCAGCAGCTTAGCGTTAGGGACAGCCACAGATACGCAGTATTTT.

The gene calls are TRBV28 and TRBJ2-1; TRBD2 matches 10 bases. The trim removed 1 base at V and 6 bases at J, leaving 6 bases unmatched. CDR3 size: 16 residues. The germline V gene has CDR1 MDHEN and CDR2 SYDVKM. The CDR3 nucleotides are TGTGCCAGCAGTTTATCGCTGGGACTAGCGTCCAATGAGCAGTTCTTC. Translating it yields CASSLSLGLASNEQFF. The full variable domain, completed using reference TRBV28 and TRBJ2-1, is DVKVTQSSRYLVKRTGEKVFLECVQDMDHENMFWYRQDPGLGLRLIYFSYDVKMKEKGDIPEGYSVSREKKERFSLILESASTNQTSMYLCASSLSLGLASNEQFFGPGTRLTVL.

This chain joins TRBV7-3 and TRBJ1-3; 9 bases map to TRBD1. V shed 0 bases and J 4 bases; nucleotides not matched to a gene: 19. Germline V CDR1 and CDR2: SGHTA, FQGTGA. The CDR3 covers 21 residues. The CDR3 reads CASSLTGPGTGSTAGGNTIYF. The CDR3, as DNA: TGTGCCAGCAGCTTAACCGGGCCCGGGACAGGGAGTACGGCAGGCGGAAACACCATATATTTT. Variable domain in full (rest from reference TRBV7-3 and TRBJ1-3): GAGVSQTPSNKVTEKGKYVELRCDPISGHTALYWYRQSLGQGPEFLIYFQGTGAADDSGLPNDRFFAVRPEGSVSTLKIQRTERGDSAVYLCASSLTGPGTGSTAGGNTIYFGEGSWLTVV.

To note about this clone: The same CDR3 can be traced to other DNA sequences in this sample. The chain is built from TRBV9 and TRBJ2-3; 13 nucleotides align to TRBD2. CDR3 length equals 17 residues. V was clipped by 1 base and J by 3 bases; unmatched bases: 5. Looked up from germline, CDR1 is SGDLS and CDR2 is YYNGEE. CDR3: CASSVRTSGSGTDTQYF. The CDR3 nucleotides are TGTGCCAGCAGCGTAAGGACTAGCGGGAGCGGAACAGATACGCAGTATTTT. Full variable domain (outside the CDR3, taken from reference TRBV9 and TRBJ2-3): DSGVTQTPKHLITATGQRVTLRCSPRSGDLSVYWYQQSLDQGLQFLIQYYNGEERAKGNILERFSAQQFPDLHSELNLSSLELGDSALYFCASSVRTSGSGTDTQYFGPGTRLTVL.

The chain recombines TRBV6-5 with TRBJ2-1, with 10 bases fitting TRBD2. The CDR3 runs 14 residues. J lost 0 bases, V lost 8 bases, and 1 base had no gene match. Per the germline V gene, CDR1 is MNHEY and CDR2 is SVGAGI. For the CDR3, the DNA is TGTGCCAGCGGACTAGCGGACTCCTACAATGAGCAGTTCTTC. This translates into CASGLADSYNEQFF.

V gene TRBV20-1 combines with J gene TRBJ2-5; the match to TRBD1 covers 10 bases. CDR1 is DFQATT and CDR2 is SNEGSKA in the germline V gene (reference sequence). J gave up 3 bases and V 3 bases, and 10 bases lay outside the gene matches. The CDR3 length is 16 residues. CDR3 protein: CSASLTPGTGEETQYF. As DNA, the CDR3 is TGCAGTGCTAGTTTGACCCCTGGGACAGGGGAAGAGACCCAGTACTTC.

This chain connects TRBV6-2 or TRBV6-3 to TRBJ1-2, with D perhaps matching TRBD1 (5 bases). The germline V gene encodes CDR1 MNHEY and CDR2 SVGEGT. V shed 5 bases and J shed 2 bases, with 12 bases lying between them. The CDR3 spans 14 residues. CDR3 region: CASSPDGGNYGYTF. The CDR3 DNA reads TGTGCCAGCAGTCCGGACGGGGGAAACTATGGCTACACCTTC.

The CDR3 coding sequence is TGTGCCAGCAGCTTAGAGGGCAGGGTGAATTCACCCCTCCACTTT. Amino acids: CASSLEGRVNSPLHF. The gene calls are TRBV7-2 and TRBJ1-6; D perhaps matches TRBD1 (5 bases). The CDR3 loop spans 15 amino acids. In germline, CDR1 is SGHTA, CDR2 FQGNSA. The germline V and J ends were trimmed by 1 base and 7 bases, with 11 bases remaining between them.

The genes are TRBV9 and TRBJ2-3; 9 bases fit TRBD2. CDR1 is SGDLS and CDR2 is YYNGEE in the germline V gene. J lost 4 bases, V lost 4 bases, and 10 bases had no gene match. The CDR3 runs 16 residues. CDR3 protein: CASSSFGRGGADTQYF. The CDR3 DNA follows: TGTGCCAGCAGCTCATTTGGGCGGGGGGGTGCAGATACGCAGTATTTT. The whole variable domain, filled in from reference TRBV9 and TRBJ2-3, reads DSGVTQTPKHLITATGQRVTLRCSPRSGDLSVYWYQQSLDQGLQFLIQYYNGEERAKGNILERFSAQQFPDLHSELNLSSLELGDSALYFCASSSFGRGGADTQYFGPGTRLTVL.

The chain joins TRBV12-3 or TRBV12-4 to TRBJ1-1, with D maybe TRBD1 (5 bases). V was shortened by 2 bases and J by 6 bases, with 7 bases between the two germline ends. The CDR3 totals 12 residues. CDR3: CASSLQGPEAFF. The CDR3 DNA sequence: TGTGCCAGCAGTTTACAGGGCCCTGAAGCTTTCTTT.

The rearrangement joins TRBV10-2 to TRBJ2-7; D remains unclear. Trimming took 4 bases from V and 5 from J, leaving 9 bases between them. This CDR3 contains 12 residues. Germline V gene sequence: CDR1 WSHSY, CDR2 SAAADI. The CDR3 here is CASSGQSDEQYF. The DNA for the CDR3 is TGCGCCAGCAGTGGGCAGAGCGACGAGCAGTACTTC.

This chain joins TRBV7-2 and TRBJ2-1, with unresolved D. V was trimmed by 1 base and J by 9 bases, leaving 13 bases between them. Germline CDR1 and CDR2: SGHTA and FQGNSA. The CDR3 extends over 14 amino acids. The CDR3 nucleotides are TGTGCCAGCAGCTTAGTGACGGTAATAGCTGAGCAGTTCTTC. It specifies CASSLVTVIAEQFF. Looking up the rest from reference TRBV7-2 and TRBJ2-1 gives the full variable domain: GAGVSQSPSNKVTEKGKDVELRCDPISGHTALYWYRQSLGQGLEFLIYFQGNSAPDKSGLPSDRFSAERTGGSVSTLTIQRTQQEDSAVYLCASSLVTVIAEQFFGPGTRLTVL.

The chain joins TRBV6-4 to TRBJ1-5; D is undetermined. CDR3 length equals 13 residues. V was trimmed by 10 bases and J by 6 bases, leaving 16 bases between them. From germline, CDR1 is MRHNA and CDR2 SNTAGT. The CDR3 is CATGTQAGQPQHF. CDR3 nucleotides: TGTGCCACCGGTACTCAGGCTGGTCAGCCCCAGCATTTT.

CDR3 sequence reads: CAISAAILSSYEQYF. The CDR3 DNA reads as TGTGCCATCAGTGCAGCGATTTTGAGCTCCTACGAGCAGTACTTC. This sequence joins TRBV10-3 and TRBJ2-7; the D is unclear. The V gene lost 4 bases and the J gene lost 0 bases, with 13 bases spanning the gap. Germline V gene lookup returns CDR1 ENHRY and CDR2 SYGVKD. This CDR3 has 15 amino acids.

A remark on this clone: Other nucleotide sequences from this sample produce the same CDR3. V gene TRBV27 combines with J gene TRBJ2-1; D possibly corresponds to TRBD2 (7 bases). Germline-derived CDR1 and CDR2 are MNHEY and SMNVEV (reference sequence). V was shortened by 2 bases and J by 2 bases, with 10 bases between the two germline ends. The CDR3 sequence is 15 residues long. CDR3 in amino acids: CASSLEGGTYNEQFF. CDR3 in DNA: TGTGCCAGCAGTTTAGAGGGGGGGACCTACAATGAGCAGTTCTTC.